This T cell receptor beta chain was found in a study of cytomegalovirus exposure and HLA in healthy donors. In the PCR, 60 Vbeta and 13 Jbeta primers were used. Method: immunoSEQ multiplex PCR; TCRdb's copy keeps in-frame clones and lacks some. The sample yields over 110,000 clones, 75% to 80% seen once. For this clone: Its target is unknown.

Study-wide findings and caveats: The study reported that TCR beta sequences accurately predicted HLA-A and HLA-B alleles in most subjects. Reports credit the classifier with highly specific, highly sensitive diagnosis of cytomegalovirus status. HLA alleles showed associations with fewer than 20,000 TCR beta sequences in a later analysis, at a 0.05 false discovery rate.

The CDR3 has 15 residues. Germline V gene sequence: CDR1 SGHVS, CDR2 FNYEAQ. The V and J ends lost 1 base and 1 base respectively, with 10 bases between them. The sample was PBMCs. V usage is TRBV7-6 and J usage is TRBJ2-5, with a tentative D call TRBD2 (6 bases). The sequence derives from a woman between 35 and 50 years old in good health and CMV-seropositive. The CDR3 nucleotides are TGTGCCAGCAGCTTAGGGGCGGGAAGCCAAGAGACCCAGTACTTC. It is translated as CASSLGAGSQETQYF. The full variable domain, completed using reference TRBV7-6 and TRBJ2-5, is GAGVSQSPRYKVTKRGQDVALRCDPISGHVSLYWYRQALGQGPEFLTYFNYEAQQDKSGLPNDRFSAERPEGSISTLTIQRTEQRDSAMYRCASSLGAGSQETQYFGPGTRLLVL.